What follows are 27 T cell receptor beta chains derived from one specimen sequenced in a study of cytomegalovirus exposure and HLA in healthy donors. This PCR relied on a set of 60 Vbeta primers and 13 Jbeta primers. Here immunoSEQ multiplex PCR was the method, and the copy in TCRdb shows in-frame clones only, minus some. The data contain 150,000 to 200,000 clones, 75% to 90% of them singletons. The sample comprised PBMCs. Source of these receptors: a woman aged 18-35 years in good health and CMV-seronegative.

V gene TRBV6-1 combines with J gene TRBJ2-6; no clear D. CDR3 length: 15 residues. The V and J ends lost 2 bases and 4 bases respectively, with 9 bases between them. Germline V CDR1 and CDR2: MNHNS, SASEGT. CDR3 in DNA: TGTGCCAGCAGTGAACGGGTGGCCGGGGCCAACGTCCTGACTTTC. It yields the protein CASSERVAGANVLTF.

The CDR3 loop reads CASSLGRFPSYNEQFF. For the CDR3, the DNA is TGTGCCAGCAGTTTGGGCAGGTTCCCCTCCTACAATGAGCAGTTCTTC. The genes are TRBV28 and TRBJ2-1; D gene ambiguous. The germline V and J ends were trimmed by 3 bases and 0 bases, with 12 bases remaining between them. The CDR3 length is 16 residues. Germline V gives CDR1 MDHEN, CDR2 SYDVKM.

The CDR3 DNA follows: TGTGCCAGCAGCTTAGGGCTACAGGTCGCCCTGTCCTCTGGGGCCAACGTCCTGACTTTC. Encoded protein: CASSLGLQVALSSGANVLTF. The chain links TRBV11-3 to TRBJ2-6; perhaps TRBD1 as D (5 bases). This CDR3 is built from 20 residues. V lost 1 base to trimming and J lost 0 bases, with 19 bases between them. CDR1 and CDR2 (germline): SGHNT, YENEEA.

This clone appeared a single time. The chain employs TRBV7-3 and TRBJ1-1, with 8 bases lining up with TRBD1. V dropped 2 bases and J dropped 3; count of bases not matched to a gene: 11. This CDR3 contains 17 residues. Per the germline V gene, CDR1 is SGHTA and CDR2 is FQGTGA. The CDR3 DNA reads TGTGCCAGCAGCTTAGGGACAGGTCCCTTCTATCACACTGAAGCTTTCTTT. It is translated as CASSLGTGPFYHTEAFF. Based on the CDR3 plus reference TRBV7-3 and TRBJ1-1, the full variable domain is GAGVSQTPSNKVTEKGKYVELRCDPISGHTALYWYRQSLGQGPEFLIYFQGTGAADDSGLPNDRFFAVRPEGSVSTLKIQRTERGDSAVYLCASSLGTGPFYHTEAFFGQGTRLTVV.

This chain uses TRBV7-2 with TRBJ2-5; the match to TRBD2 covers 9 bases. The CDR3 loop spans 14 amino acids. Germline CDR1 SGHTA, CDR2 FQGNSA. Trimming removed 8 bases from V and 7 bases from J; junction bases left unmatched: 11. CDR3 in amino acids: CASGYSGGGGTQYF. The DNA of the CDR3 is TGTGCCAGCGGTTATAGCGGGGGCGGGGGGACCCAGTACTTC.

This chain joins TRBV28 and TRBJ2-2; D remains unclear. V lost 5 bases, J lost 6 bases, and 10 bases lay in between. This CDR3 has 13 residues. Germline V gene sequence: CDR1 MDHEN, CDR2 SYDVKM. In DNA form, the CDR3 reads TGTGCCAGCAGTCCTCACAACGCCGGGGAGCTGTTTTTT. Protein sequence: CASSPHNAGELFF. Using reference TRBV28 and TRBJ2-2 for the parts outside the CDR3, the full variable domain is DVKVTQSSRYLVKRTGEKVFLECVQDMDHENMFWYRQDPGLGLRLIYFSYDVKMKEKGDIPEGYSVSREKKERFSLILESASTNQTSMYLCASSPHNAGELFFGEGSRLTVL.

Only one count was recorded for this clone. This CDR3 reads CASSPQGARINYGYTF. CDR3 coding DNA: TGCGCCAGCAGCCCACAGGGGGCACGGATTAACTATGGCTACACCTTC. V is TRBV5-1 and J is TRBJ1-2; 9 positions agree with TRBD1. Germline CDR1 and CDR2: SGHRS and YFSETQ. Unmatched junction bases numbered 8, after V lost 4 bases and J lost 1 base. The CDR3 has 16 residues.

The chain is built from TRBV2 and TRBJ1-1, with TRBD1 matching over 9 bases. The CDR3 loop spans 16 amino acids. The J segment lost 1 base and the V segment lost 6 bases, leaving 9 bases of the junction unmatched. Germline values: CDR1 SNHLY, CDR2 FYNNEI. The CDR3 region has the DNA TGTGCCAGCAGCCAACAGGGGGCTTCGGGGAACACTGAAGCTTTCTTT. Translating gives CASSQQGASGNTEAFF.

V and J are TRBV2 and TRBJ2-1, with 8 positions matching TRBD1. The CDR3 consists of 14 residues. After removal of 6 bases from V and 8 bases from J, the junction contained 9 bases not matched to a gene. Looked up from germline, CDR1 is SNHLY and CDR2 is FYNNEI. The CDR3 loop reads CASSLAGGPYEQFF. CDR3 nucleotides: TGTGCCAGCAGCCTCGCAGGGGGCCCTTATGAGCAGTTCTTC.

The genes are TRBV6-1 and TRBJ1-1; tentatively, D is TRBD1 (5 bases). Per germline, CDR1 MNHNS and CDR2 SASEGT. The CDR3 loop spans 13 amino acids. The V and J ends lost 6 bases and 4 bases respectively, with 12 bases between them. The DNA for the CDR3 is TGTGCCAGCAGGGGGGGAACGGGCACTGAAGCTTTCTTT. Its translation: CASRGGTGTEAFF.

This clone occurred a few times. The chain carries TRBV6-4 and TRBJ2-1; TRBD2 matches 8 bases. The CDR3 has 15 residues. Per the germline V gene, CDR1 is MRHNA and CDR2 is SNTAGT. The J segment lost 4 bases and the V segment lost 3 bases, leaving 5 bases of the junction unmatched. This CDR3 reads CASSERGEGYNEQFF. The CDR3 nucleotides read TGTGCCAGCAGTGAGCGGGGGGAAGGATACAATGAGCAGTTCTTC.

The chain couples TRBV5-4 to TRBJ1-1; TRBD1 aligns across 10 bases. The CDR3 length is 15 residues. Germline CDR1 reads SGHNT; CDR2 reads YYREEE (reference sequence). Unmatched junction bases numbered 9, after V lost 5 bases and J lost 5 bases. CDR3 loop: CASRSVRTGGTEAFF. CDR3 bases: TGTGCCAGCAGATCCGTAAGGACAGGGGGGACTGAAGCTTTCTTT.

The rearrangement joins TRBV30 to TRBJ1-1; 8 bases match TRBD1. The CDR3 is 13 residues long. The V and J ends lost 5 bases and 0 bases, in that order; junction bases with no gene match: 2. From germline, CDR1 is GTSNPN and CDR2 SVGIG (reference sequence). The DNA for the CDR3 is TGTGCCTGGGCAGGGGGCATGAACACTGAAGCTTTCTTT. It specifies CAWAGGMNTEAFF.

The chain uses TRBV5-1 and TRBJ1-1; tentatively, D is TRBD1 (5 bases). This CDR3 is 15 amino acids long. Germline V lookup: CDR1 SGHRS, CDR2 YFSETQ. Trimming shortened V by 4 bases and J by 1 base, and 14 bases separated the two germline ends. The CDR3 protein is CASSPVGGRNTEAFF. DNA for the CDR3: TGCGCCAGCAGCCCGGTGGGGGGACGGAACACTGAAGCTTTCTTT.

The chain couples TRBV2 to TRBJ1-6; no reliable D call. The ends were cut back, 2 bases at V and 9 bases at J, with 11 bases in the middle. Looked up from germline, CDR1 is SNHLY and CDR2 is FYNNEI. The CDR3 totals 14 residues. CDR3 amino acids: CASSESSSRSPLHF. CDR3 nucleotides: TGTGCCAGCAGTGAATCCTCCTCGCGTTCACCCCTCCACTTT.

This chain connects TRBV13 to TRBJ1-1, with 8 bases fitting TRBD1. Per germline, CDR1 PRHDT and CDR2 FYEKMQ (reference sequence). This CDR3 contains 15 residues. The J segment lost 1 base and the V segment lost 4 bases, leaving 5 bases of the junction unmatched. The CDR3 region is CASSSEGTGNTEAFF. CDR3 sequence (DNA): TGTGCCAGCAGCTCTGAAGGGACAGGGAACACTGAAGCTTTCTTT.

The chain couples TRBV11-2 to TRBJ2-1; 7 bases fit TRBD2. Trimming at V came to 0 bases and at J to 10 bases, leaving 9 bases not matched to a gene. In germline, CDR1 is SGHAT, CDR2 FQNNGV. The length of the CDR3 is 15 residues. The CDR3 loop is CASSLDIQRGDEQFF. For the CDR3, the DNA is TGTGCCAGCAGCTTAGATATCCAGCGGGGAGACGAGCAGTTCTTC.

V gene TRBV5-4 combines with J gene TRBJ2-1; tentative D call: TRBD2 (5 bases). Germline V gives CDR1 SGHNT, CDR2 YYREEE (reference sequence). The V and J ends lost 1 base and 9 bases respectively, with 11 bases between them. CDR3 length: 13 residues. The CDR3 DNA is TGTGCCAGCAGCTTGCTCCTGGGAGCTGAGCAGTTCTTC. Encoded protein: CASSLLLGAEQFF.

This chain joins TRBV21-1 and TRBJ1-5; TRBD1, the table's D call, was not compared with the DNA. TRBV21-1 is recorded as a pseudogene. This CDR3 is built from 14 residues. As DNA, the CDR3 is TGTGCCAACCCGACAGGGGCCTCTAATCAGCCCCAGCATTTT. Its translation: CANPTGASNQPQHF.

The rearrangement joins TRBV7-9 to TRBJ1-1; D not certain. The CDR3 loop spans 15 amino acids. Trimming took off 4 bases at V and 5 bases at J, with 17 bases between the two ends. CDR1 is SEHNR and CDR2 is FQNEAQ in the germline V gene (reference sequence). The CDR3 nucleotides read TGTGCCAGCAGCTCCAGTGGCGGGCGTGGGACTGAAGCTTTCTTT. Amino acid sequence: CASSSSGGRGTEAFF.

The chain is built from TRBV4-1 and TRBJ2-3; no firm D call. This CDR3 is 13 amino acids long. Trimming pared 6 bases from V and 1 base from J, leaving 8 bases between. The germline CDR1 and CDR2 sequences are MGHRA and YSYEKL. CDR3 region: CASRPTGTDTQYF. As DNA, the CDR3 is TGCGCCAGCAGACCTACGGGCACAGATACGCAGTATTTT.

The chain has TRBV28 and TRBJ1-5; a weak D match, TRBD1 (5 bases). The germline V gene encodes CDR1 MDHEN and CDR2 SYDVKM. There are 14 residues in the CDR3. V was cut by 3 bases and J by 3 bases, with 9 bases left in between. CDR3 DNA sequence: TGTGCCAGCAGTTTGACAGCGTACAATCAGCCCCAGCATTTT. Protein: CASSLTAYNQPQHF.

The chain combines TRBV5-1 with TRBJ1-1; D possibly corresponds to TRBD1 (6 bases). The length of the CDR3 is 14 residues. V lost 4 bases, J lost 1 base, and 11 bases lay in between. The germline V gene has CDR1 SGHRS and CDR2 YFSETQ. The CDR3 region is CASSADSRNTEAFF. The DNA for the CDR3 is TGCGCCAGCAGCGCGGACAGTAGGAACACTGAAGCTTTCTTT. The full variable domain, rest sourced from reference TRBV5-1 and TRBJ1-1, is KAGVTQTPRYLIKTRGQQVTLSCSPISGHRSVSWYQQTPGQGLQFLFEYFSETQRNKGNFPGRFSGRQFSNSRSEMNVSTLELGDSALYLCASSADSRNTEAFFGQGTRLTVV.

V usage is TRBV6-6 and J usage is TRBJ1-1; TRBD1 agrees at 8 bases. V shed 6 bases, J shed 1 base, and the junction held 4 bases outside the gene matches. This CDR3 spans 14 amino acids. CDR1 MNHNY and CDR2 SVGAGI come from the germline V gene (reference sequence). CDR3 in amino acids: CASSQQGGNTEAFF. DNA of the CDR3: TGTGCCAGCAGCCAACAGGGGGGGAACACTGAAGCTTTCTTT.

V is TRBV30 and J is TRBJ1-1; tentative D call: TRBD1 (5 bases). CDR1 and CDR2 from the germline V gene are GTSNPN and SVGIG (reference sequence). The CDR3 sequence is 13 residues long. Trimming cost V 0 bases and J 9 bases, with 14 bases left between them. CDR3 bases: TGTGCCTGGAGTGTACGGGGGAGGGTAAAAGCTTTCTTT. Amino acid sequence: CAWSVRGRVKAFF.

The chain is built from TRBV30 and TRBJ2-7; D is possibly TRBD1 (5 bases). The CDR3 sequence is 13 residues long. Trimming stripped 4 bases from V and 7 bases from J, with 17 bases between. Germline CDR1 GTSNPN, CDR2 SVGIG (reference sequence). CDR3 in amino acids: CAWIGRLKGEQYF. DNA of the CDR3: TGTGCCTGGATTGGAAGGTTAAAGGGGGAGCAGTACTTC.

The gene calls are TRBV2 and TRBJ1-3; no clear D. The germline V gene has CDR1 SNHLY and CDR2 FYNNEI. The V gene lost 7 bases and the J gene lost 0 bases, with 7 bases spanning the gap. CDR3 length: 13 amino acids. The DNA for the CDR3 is TGTGCCAGCACGGCGGACTCTGGAAACACCATATATTTT. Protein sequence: CASTADSGNTIYF.